Listed below are T cell receptor beta chains from one sample, sequenced in a study of cytomegalovirus exposure and HLA in healthy donors. Sequencing used immunoSEQ multiplex PCR; TCRdb keeps in-frame clones, though not all of them. The top ten hold roughly 1.5% of the sample, which has 150,000 to 200,000 clones, 86% seen once. Sequenced material: PBMCs. The receptors here all came from a woman aged 18-29 years in good health and CMV-seronegative. CDR3s include the opening cysteine and the closing phenylalanine or tryptophan. The D gene is left open where the match is weak. A clone size is listed for some rows: how often the clone was seen (once, few, many), or a class if it is expanded.

D: TRBD1; J: TRBJ1-2; size: once; V: TRBV10-3; DNA: TGTGCCATCAGTACGGGACAGGGTGAGAACTATGGCTACACCTTC; CDR3: CAISTGQGENYGYTF
D: TRBD2; J: TRBJ2-7; size: few; V: TRBV27; DNA: TGTGCCAGCAGTGGGACTAGCGGGGGGGCTTACGAGCAGTACTTC; CDR3: CASSGTSGGAYEQYF
D: .; J: TRBJ2-1; size: .; V: TRBV5-6; DNA: TGTGCCAGCAGCAACCTATACAATGAGCAGTTCTTC; CDR3: CASSNLYNEQFF
D: .; J: TRBJ1-5; size: .; V: TRBV2; DNA: TGTGCCAGCAGTGAACGAGGGCGGGGGAGCAATCAGCCCCAGCATTTT; CDR3: CASSERGRGSNQPQHF
D: .; J: TRBJ1-3; size: .; V: TRBV7-9; DNA: TGTGCCAGCAGTGCGGAGAACACCATATATTTT; CDR3: CASSAENTIYF
D: TRBD1; J: TRBJ1-5; size: .; V: TRBV15; DNA: TGTGCCACCAGCAGAGACCTACAGGGGAAGCCCCAGCATTTT; CDR3: CATSRDLQGKPQHF
D: .; J: TRBJ1-2; size: .; V: TRBV5-1; DNA: TGCGCCAGCAGCTTGGTTCCAGACTATGGCTACACCTTC; CDR3: CASSLVPDYGYTF
D: .; J: TRBJ1-1; size: once; V: TRBV6-5; DNA: TGTGCCAGCAGAGACCTTGGACAGTTGGACACTGAAGCTTTCTTT; CDR3: CASRDLGQLDTEAFF
D: TRBD1; J: TRBJ2-1; size: .; V: TRBV29-1; DNA: TGCAGCGTTGATGGTAGTGGACAGGGGGCCAATGAGCAGTTCTTC; CDR3: CSVDGSGQGANEQFF
D: TRBD1; J: TRBJ1-6; size: .; V: TRBV29-1; DNA: TGCAGCGCCGGGACAGGAAAAAATTCACCCCTCCACTTT; CDR3: CSAGTGKNSPLHF
D: .; J: TRBJ2-6; size: once; V: TRBV7-6; DNA: TGTGCCAGCAGTTCACCGGCAGGGCACTCTGGGGCCAACGTCCTGACTTTC; CDR3: CASSSPAGHSGANVLTF
D: TRBD1; J: TRBJ2-3; size: .; V: TRBV27; DNA: TGTGCCAGCAGTTTTTATTTGGGACAGAAACCAGATACGCAGTATTTT; CDR3: CASSFYLGQKPDTQYF
D: .; J: TRBJ2-2; size: once; V: TRBV20-1; DNA: TGCAGTGCGCTAGGGGCCGGGGAGCTGTTTTTT; CDR3: CSALGAGELFF
D: TRBD2; J: TRBJ2-1; size: .; V: TRBV6-5; DNA: TGTGCCAGCAGAACTAGCGGAACATACAATGAGCAGTTCTTC; CDR3: CASRTSGTYNEQFF
D: TRBD2; J: TRBJ2-1; size: .; V: TRBV7-9; DNA: TGTGCCAGCAGCTTTCAACTAGCGGGGGGTTACAATGAGCAGTTCTTC; CDR3: CASSFQLAGGYNEQFF
D: TRBD1; J: TRBJ1-4; size: few; V: TRBV7-9; DNA: TGTGCCAGCAGCTCACAACCGGGACAGGGGGCGACTAATGAAAAACTGTTTTTT; CDR3: CASSSQPGQGATNEKLFF
D: .; J: TRBJ2-7; size: .; V: TRBV27; DNA: TGTGCCAGCAGCGCGTTGACGGGCTACGAGCAGTACTTC; CDR3: CASSALTGYEQYF
D: .; J: TRBJ1-1; size: .; V: TRBV30; DNA: TGTGCCTGGAGCCAGGGCTGGAACACTGAAGCTTTCTTT; CDR3: CAWSQGWNTEAFF
D: .; J: TRBJ1-2; size: .; V: TRBV5-5; DNA: TGTGCCAGCAGCTTGCAGCGGCAGGGGACTGGCTACACCTTC; CDR3: CASSLQRQGTGYTF
D: TRBD2; J: TRBJ2-1; size: .; V: TRBV6-6; DNA: TGTGCCAGCAGCCGGACTAGTGTGGCTAGAGAGCAGTTCTTC; CDR3: CASSRTSVAREQFF
D: .; J: TRBJ2-5; size: .; V: TRBV4-1; DNA: TGCGCCAGCAGCTCAGGACAGATGCAAGAGACCCAGTACTTC; CDR3: CASSSGQMQETQYF
D: .; J: TRBJ1-5; size: .; V: TRBV28; DNA: TGTGCCAGCAGTTTAAGTCAAGGGGTCAGCAATCAGCCCCAGCATTTT; CDR3: CASSLSQGVSNQPQHF
D: TRBD2; J: TRBJ2-5; size: .; V: TRBV5-4; DNA: TGTGCCAGCAGCTTGGTACTAGCGGAGAGGGAGACCCAGTACTTC; CDR3: CASSLVLAERETQYF
D: .; J: TRBJ1-1; size: .; V: TRBV18; DNA: TGTGCCAGCTCACCATCGTCTTTACAGGCCGCTGAAGCTTTCTTT; CDR3: CASSPSSLQAAEAFF
D: .; J: TRBJ2-1; size: .; V: TRBV2; DNA: TGTGCCAGCAGTGAAGTATTAGCGCGGAACTTCAATGAGCAGTTCTTC; CDR3: CASSEVLARNFNEQFF
D: TRBD2; J: TRBJ2-3; size: .; V: TRBV7-2; DNA: TGTGCCAGCAGCTTACGACCACTAGCGGGAGGGTGGGCAGATACGCAGTATTTT; CDR3: CASSLRPLAGGWADTQYF
D: .; J: TRBJ1-2; size: .; V: TRBV11-3; DNA: TGTGCCAGCAGCTTAGATTCCGGGATCGGCTACACCTTC; CDR3: CASSLDSGIGYTF
D: TRBD2; J: TRBJ2-7; size: .; V: TRBV7-2; DNA: TGTGCCAGCAGCTCGAGGACTAGATCCTACGAGCAGTACTTC; CDR3: CASSSRTRSYEQYF
D: TRBD2; J: TRBJ2-3; size: .; V: TRBV19; DNA: TGTGCCAGTAGAGAAGTAGCGGGGGGTCCTACGCAGTATTTT; CDR3: CASREVAGGPTQYF
D: .; J: TRBJ1-1; size: .; V: TRBV14; DNA: TGTGCCAGCAGCCAGGCCCCCGGGGGAGCTTTCTTT; CDR3: CASSQAPGGAFF
D: TRBD1; J: TRBJ1-2; size: .; V: TRBV5-1; DNA: TGCGCCAGCAGCTTGGGGGCGACAGGGGACGGCTACACCTTC; CDR3: CASSLGATGDGYTF
D: .; J: TRBJ2-2; size: few; V: TRBV7-3; DNA: TGTGCCAGCAGCTTAACGGTCGCGAGGACCGGGGAGCTGTTTTTT; CDR3: CASSLTVARTGELFF
D: TRBD1; J: TRBJ1-4; size: .; V: TRBV6-6; DNA: TGTGCCAGCAGTTACTCGATCGGCAGGGGGCCTGAAAAACTGTTTTTT; CDR3: CASSYSIGRGPEKLFF
D: TRBD1; J: TRBJ1-5; size: .; V: TRBV7-8; DNA: TGTGCCGTCGGGGACAGGGTTCGAACGACAGGGCAGCCCCAGCATTTT; CDR3: CAVGDRVRTTGQPQHF
D: .; J: TRBJ1-1; size: .; V: TRBV6-6; DNA: TGTGCCAGCAGCCCGGTCCGGGTGAACACTGAAGCTTTCTTT; CDR3: CASSPVRVNTEAFF
D: TRBD2; J: TRBJ2-3; size: .; V: TRBV28; DNA: TGTGCCAGCAGTTATATGCGGGAGGCCGCAGATACGCAGTATTTT; CDR3: CASSYMREAADTQYF
D: .; J: TRBJ1-5; size: .; V: TRBV19; DNA: TGTGCCAGTATGGTCTCCGGGGGTATGAGGCCCCAGCATTTT; CDR3: CASMVSGGMRPQHF
D: .; J: TRBJ1-2; size: .; V: TRBV29-1; DNA: TGCAGCGCCTTGACAGATTCTAACTATGGCTACACCTTC; CDR3: CSALTDSNYGYTF
D: .; J: TRBJ1-5; size: .; V: TRBV19; DNA: TGTGCCAGTACCCCCGGGGGGGGCTCTCAGCCCCAGCATTTT; CDR3: CASTPGGGSQPQHF
D: TRBD1; J: TRBJ1-1; size: .; V: TRBV15; DNA: TGTGCCACCAGCAGAGATTTGGTCAGGGGGGTGAACACTGAAGCTTTCTTT; CDR3: CATSRDLVRGVNTEAFF